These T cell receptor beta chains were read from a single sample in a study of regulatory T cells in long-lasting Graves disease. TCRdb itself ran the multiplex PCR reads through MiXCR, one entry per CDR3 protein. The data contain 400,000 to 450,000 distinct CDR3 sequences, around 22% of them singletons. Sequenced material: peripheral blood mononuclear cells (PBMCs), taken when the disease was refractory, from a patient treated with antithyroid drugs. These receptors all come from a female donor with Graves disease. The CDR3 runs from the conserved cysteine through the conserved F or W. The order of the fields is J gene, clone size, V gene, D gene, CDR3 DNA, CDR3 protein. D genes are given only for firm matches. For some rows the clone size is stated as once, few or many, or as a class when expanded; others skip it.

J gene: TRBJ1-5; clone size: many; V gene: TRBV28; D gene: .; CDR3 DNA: TGTGCCAGCAGTTTATGGGGTAACGGTAATCAGCCCCAGCATTTT; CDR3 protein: CASSLWGNGNQPQHF
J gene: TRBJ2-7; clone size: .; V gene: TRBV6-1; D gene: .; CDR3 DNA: TGTGCCAGCAGTGCTAAACAGGGCGCCTACGAGCAGTACTTC; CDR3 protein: CASSAKQGAYEQYF
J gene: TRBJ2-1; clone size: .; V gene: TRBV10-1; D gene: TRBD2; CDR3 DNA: TGCGCCAGCAGTGAGCCTCTGAGAACTAGCGGGAGCCCCGTTGAGCAGTTCTTC; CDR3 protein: CASSEPLRTSGSPVEQFF
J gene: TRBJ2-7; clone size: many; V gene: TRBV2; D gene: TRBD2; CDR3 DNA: TGTGCCAGCAGGTCTTTTCGACTAGCGGCCAACTACGAGCAGTACTTC; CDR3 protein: CASRSFRLAANYEQYF
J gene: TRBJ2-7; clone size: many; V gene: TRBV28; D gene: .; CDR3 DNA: TGTGCCAGCAGCTTATTTCGCTCCTACGAGCAGTACTTC; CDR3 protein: CASSLFRSYEQYF
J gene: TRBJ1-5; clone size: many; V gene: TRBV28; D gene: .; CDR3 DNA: TGTGCCAGCAGATACGCGGATTGGACGCTTTCTCAGCCCCAGCATTTT; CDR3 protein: CASRYADWTLSQPQHF
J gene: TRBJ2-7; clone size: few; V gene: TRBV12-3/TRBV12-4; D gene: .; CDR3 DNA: TGTGCCAGCAGTCCCCTACCCATGGTTTCGTCCAGCGAGCAGTACTTC; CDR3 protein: CASSPLPMVSSSEQYF
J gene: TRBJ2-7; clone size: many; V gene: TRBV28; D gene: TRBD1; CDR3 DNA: TGTGCCAGCAGGAAAAGGGACAGGTACTACGAGCAGTACTTC; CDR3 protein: CASRKRDRYYEQYF
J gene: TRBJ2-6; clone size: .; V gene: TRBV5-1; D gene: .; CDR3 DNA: TGCGCCAGCAGCTTATCTTCTGACACCCTCGCTGGGGCCAACGTCCTGACTTTC; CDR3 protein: CASSLSSDTLAGANVLTF
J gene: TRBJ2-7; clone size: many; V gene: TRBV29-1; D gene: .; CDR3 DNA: TGCAGCGTTGATGACGCCCGCAATGGAGGGTGGAACGAGCAGTACTTC; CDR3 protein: CSVDDARNGGWNEQYF
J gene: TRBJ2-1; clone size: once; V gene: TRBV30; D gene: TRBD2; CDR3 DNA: TGTGCCTGGAGCGGGGGACTAGCGGGAGACTTATATTTGAATGGGCAGTTCTTC; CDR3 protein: CAWSGGLAGDLYLNGQFF
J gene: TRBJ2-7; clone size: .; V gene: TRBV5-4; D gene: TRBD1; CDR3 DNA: TGTGCCAGCACCCCCTCGGGACAGGGCGACGAGCAGTACTTC; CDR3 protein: CASTPSGQGDEQYF